This entry lists 4 T cell receptor beta chains sequenced from one sample in a study of OX40 agonist ivuxolimab in advanced cancers. Some clones are missing from TCRdb's copy, which holds only in-frame ones; the method was immunoSEQ multiplex PCR. The profile shows 20,000 to 25,000 clones, roughly 80% of them singletons. The sequences come from CD4+ or CD8+ T cells sorted from blood, collected in a trial of the OX40 agonist ivuxolimab. The origin of the receptors is an adult with an advanced solid tumor such as melanoma, head and neck, liver or kidney cancer.

V is TRBV7-6 and J is TRBJ2-3; 7 bases are shared with TRBD2. Looked up from germline, CDR1 is SGHVS and CDR2 is FNYEAQ. Trimming cost V 2 bases and J 0 bases; bases outside gene matches: 2. There are 15 residues in the CDR3. The CDR3 loop is CASSLRAGSTDTQYF. The DNA for the CDR3 is TGTGCCAGCAGCTTAAGAGCGGGAAGCACAGATACGCAGTATTTT.

The CDR3 DNA reads as TGCGCCAGCAGCCAGGCTAGCGGGGGGCTCTACGAGCAGTACTTC. Translated, it gives CASSQASGGLYEQYF. V and J are TRBV4-3 and TRBJ2-7, with TRBD2 identical over 11 bases. V lost 3 bases and J lost 3; bases outside the gene matches: 4. CDR3 length: 15 residues. CDR1 is LGHNA, CDR2 YSLEER, per germline.

This CDR3 reads CASSDSGAGEQYF. The DNA for the CDR3 is TGTGCCAGCAGTGACTCCGGGGCTGGCGAGCAGTACTTC. The V gene is TRBV6-1, the J gene TRBJ2-7; possibly TRBD1 or TRBD2 for D (5 bases each). V gave up 3 bases and J gave up 6 bases, with 12 bases separating them. Per the germline V gene, CDR1 is MNHNS and CDR2 is SASEGT. The CDR3 totals 13 residues.

This CDR3 is CASSLRGRAAEEQFF. CDR3 coding DNA: TGTGCCAGCAGCTTACGCGGGAGGGCCGCAGAAGAGCAGTTCTTC. The chain couples TRBV7-9 to TRBJ2-1, with 9 bases identical to TRBD2. The CDR3 is 15 residues long. V lost 2 bases to trimming and J lost 10 bases; unmatched junction nucleotides: 9. Germline values: CDR1 SEHNR, CDR2 FQNEAQ (reference sequence).